Each of the 8 T cell receptor beta chains below was sequenced from the same sample in a study of OX40 agonist ivuxolimab in advanced cancers. Only in-frame clones appear in the TCRdb table, and some are missing; sequencing was by immunoSEQ multiplex PCR. Of roughly 65,000 clones in the sample, 80% to 95% are singletons; the top ten hold around 0.31%. The source was CD4+ or CD8+ T cells sorted from blood, collected in a trial of the OX40 agonist ivuxolimab. Receptors were obtained from an adult with an advanced solid tumor such as melanoma, head and neck, liver or kidney cancer.

The chain links TRBV28 to TRBJ1-2; 9 bases match TRBD1. J lost 2 bases, V lost 2 bases, and 6 bases had no gene match. This CDR3 is 16 amino acids long. Germline-derived CDR1 and CDR2 are MDHEN and SYDVKM. CDR3 residues: CASSLGYRGPNYGYTF. DNA of the CDR3: TGTGCCAGCAGTTTAGGCTACAGGGGGCCCAACTATGGCTACACCTTC.

This clone appeared a single time. V and J are TRBV7-9 and TRBJ2-1; TRBD1 or TRBD2 may be the D gene (8 bases each). The CDR3 is 15 residues long. Germline CDR1 and CDR2: SEHNR and FQNEAQ (reference sequence). Trimming left V 5 bases short and J 3 bases short, with 14 bases between. The DNA of the CDR3 is TGTGCCAGCAGCCCGGGGGGGACAGGCTACAATGAGCAGTTCTTC. Its translation is CASSPGGTGYNEQFF.

CDR3 DNA: TGCGCCAGCAGCTTGGTCGGGGGTACCACAGATACGCAGTATTTT. Protein product: CASSLVGGTTDTQYF. The V and J genes are TRBV5-1 and TRBJ2-3, with a possible D match to TRBD2 (6 bases). The CDR3 loop spans 15 amino acids. Trimming stripped 0 bases from V and 2 bases from J, with 10 bases between. Germline V gene sequence: CDR1 SGHRS, CDR2 YFSETQ.

This clone was observed a single time. The chain is built from TRBV18 and TRBJ1-1; D not certain. Germline CDR1 is KGHSH and CDR2 is LQKENI. Trimming pared 3 bases from V and 7 bases from J, leaving 12 bases between. This CDR3 has 13 residues. CDR3 sequence reads: CASSPLDGREAFF. CDR3 nucleotides: TGTGCCAGCTCACCCTTAGACGGGCGTGAAGCTTTCTTT.

This chain uses TRBV6-5 with TRBJ1-5, with D possibly matching TRBD1 (5 bases). Germline loops: CDR1 MNHEY, CDR2 SVGAGI. The CDR3 extends over 15 amino acids. The V end lost 1 base, the J end lost 2 bases, and 9 bases lay between the germline ends. The CDR3 protein is CASSYLGEGNQPQHF. DNA of the CDR3: TGTGCCAGCAGTTACTTGGGGGAGGGCAATCAGCCCCAGCATTTT.

This chain links TRBV12-5 with TRBJ1-3; possibly TRBD1 for D (5 bases). Germline-derived CDR1 and CDR2 are LGHNT and FRNRAP. The CDR3 loop spans 14 amino acids. V lost 5 bases and J lost 2, with 10 bases in between. CDR3 sequence reads: CASGPTTAGNTIYF. DNA for the CDR3: TGTGCTAGTGGTCCAACGACAGCTGGAAACACCATATATTTT.

This clone was detected once. The chain employs TRBV11-3 and TRBJ2-5, with D hard to call. CDR3 length equals 13 residues. V shed 1 base and J shed 5 bases, with 8 bases lying between them. Germline CDR1 is SGHNT and CDR2 is YENEEA. The CDR3 nucleotides are TGTGCCAGCAGCTTAGTGAGTGGCGAGACCCAGTACTTC. This gives the protein CASSLVSGETQYF.

This rearrangement joins TRBV6-5 to TRBJ2-2, with D perhaps matching TRBD1 (5 bases). This CDR3 is 14 amino acids long. The germline V and J ends were trimmed by 7 bases and 3 bases, with 12 bases remaining between them. From germline, CDR1 is MNHEY and CDR2 SVGAGI. The CDR3 bases are TGTGCCAGCACGTACAGGCCTTACACCGGGGAGCTGTTTTTT. The encoded protein is CASTYRPYTGELFF.